What follows are 25 T cell receptor beta chains derived from one specimen sequenced in a study of cytomegalovirus exposure and HLA in healthy donors. PCR was performed using 60 Vbeta and 13 Jbeta primers. TCRdb's copy holds only in-frame clones and misses some; the assay was immunoSEQ multiplex PCR. Here the sample spans some 150,000 clones, roughly three fifths being singletons. Source material: PBMCs. These receptors all stem from a woman between 40 and 55 years old in good health and CMV-seronegative.

The V and J genes are TRBV14 and TRBJ1-2; maybe TRBD1 (5 bases). The CDR3 is made up of 13 amino acids. V lost 4 bases and J 7 bases, leaving 13 bases between the germline ends. The germline V gene has CDR1 SGHDN and CDR2 FVKESK. CDR3 nucleotide sequence: TGTGCCAGCAGCCTGGGACTATGGAGTGGCTACACCTTC. Its translation: CASSLGLWSGYTF.

The chain employs TRBV30 and TRBJ1-5, with TRBD1 matching 7 bases. CDR1 and CDR2 from the germline V gene are GTSNPN and SVGIG (reference sequence). Trimming took 2 bases from V and 5 from J; bases not matched to a gene: 3. The CDR3 contains 13 residues. The chain's CDR3 is CAWSFTGDQPQHF. In nucleotides, the CDR3 is TGTGCCTGGAGTTTTACAGGGGATCAGCCCCAGCATTTT.

V and J are TRBV11-3 and TRBJ1-3, with 7 bases matching TRBD1. V shed 5 bases, J shed 4 bases, and the junction held 8 bases outside the gene matches. The CDR3 has 15 amino acids. Germline-derived CDR1 and CDR2 are SGHNT and YENEEA. CDR3 region: CASSLRGSTGNTIYF. The CDR3 DNA reads as TGTGCCAGCAGCCTCAGGGGGTCGACAGGAAACACCATATATTTT. Drawing the rest from reference TRBV11-3 and TRBJ1-3, the complete variable domain is EAGVVQSPRYKIIEKKQPVAFWCNPISGHNTLYWYLQNLGQGPELLIRYENEEAVDDSQLPKDRFSAERLKGVDSTLKIQPAELGDSAVYLCASSLRGSTGNTIYFGEGSWLTVV.

The CDR3 sequence is CASNLRGGLNPEAFF. The CDR3 nucleotides read TGTGCCAGCAACCTCCGGGGAGGGCTCAACCCTGAAGCTTTCTTT. The chain has TRBV6-1 and TRBJ1-1; no clear D gene. The CDR3 extends over 15 amino acids. V was pared by 7 bases and J by 6 bases, with 21 bases between. The germline gives CDR1 MNHNS, CDR2 SASEGT.

The chain combines TRBV29-1 with TRBJ2-3; 12 bases agree with TRBD2. This CDR3 has 14 residues. Germline CDR1 SQVTM, CDR2 ANQGSEA. The V segment lost 8 bases and the J segment 1 base; nucleotides outside the gene matches: 4. CDR3 amino acids: CSTRTSGGTDTQYF. In nucleotides, the CDR3 is TGCAGCACCCGGACTAGCGGGGGCACAGATACGCAGTATTTT.

In nucleotides, the CDR3 is TGTGCCAGCAGCGTAGGGGACAGGGTAACCGGGGAGCTGTTTTTT. Encoded protein: CASSVGDRVTGELFF. V gene TRBV9 combines with J gene TRBJ2-2; the match to TRBD1 covers 9 bases. V shed 0 bases and J 5 bases; nucleotides not matched to a gene: 2. Germline-derived CDR1 and CDR2 are SGDLS and YYNGEE. This CDR3 comprises 15 residues.

The rearrangement joins TRBV7-3 to TRBJ2-2; D not resolved. The germline CDR1 and CDR2 sequences are SGHTA and FQGTGA. Trimming removed 1 base from V and 6 bases from J, with 6 bases in between. CDR3 length: 13 residues. DNA of the CDR3: TGTGCCAGCAGCTTAATAGCCCCCGGGGAGCTGTTTTTT. It codes for CASSLIAPGELFF.

CDR3 residues: CASSPFLGAGELFF. In DNA form, the CDR3 reads TGTGCCAGCAGTCCTTTCCTAGGGGCCGGGGAGCTGTTTTTT. This chain links TRBV27 with TRBJ2-2, with D possibly matching TRBD1 (5 bases). The CDR3 totals 14 residues. Trimming took off 5 bases at V and 6 bases at J, with 13 bases between the two ends. Germline CDR1 reads MNHEY; CDR2 reads SMNVEV (reference sequence).

V gene TRBV4-1 combines with J gene TRBJ1-1; 10 bases are a match to TRBD1. The length of the CDR3 is 14 residues. J lost 3 bases, V lost 5 bases, and 3 bases had no gene match. Germline V gene data show CDR1 as MGHRA and CDR2 as YSYEKL. Here the CDR3 reads CASSDGQGDTEAFF. The CDR3 DNA follows: TGCGCCAGCAGCGACGGACAGGGGGACACTGAAGCTTTCTTT.

CDR3 nucleotide sequence: TGTGCCAGCAGTCCTCCGGACAGGGTCTACAATGAGCAGTTCTTC. Translated: CASSPPDRVYNEQFF. This sequence joins TRBV7-2 and TRBJ2-1, with 8 bases that match TRBD1. Per the germline V gene, CDR1 is SGHTA and CDR2 is FQGNSA. After removal of 6 bases from V and 3 bases from J, the junction contained 7 bases not matched to a gene. This CDR3 spans 15 amino acids.

The genes are TRBV5-1 and TRBJ1-5; 7 bases match TRBD1. Germline V lookup: CDR1 SGHRS, CDR2 YFSETQ. This CDR3 has 15 amino acids. With 0 bases clipped from V and 5 bases from J, the junction kept 5 bases outside the gene matches. The CDR3 protein is CASSLEGTAYQPQHF. CDR3 DNA sequence: TGCGCCAGCAGCTTGGAAGGGACAGCTTATCAGCCCCAGCATTTT.

There are a few counts of this clone. CDR3 coding DNA: TGTGCCAGCAGTGAACCAGGGGGCTTAACGGGGGAGCAGTACTTC. Amino acid sequence: CASSEPGGLTGEQYF. V gene TRBV6-1 combines with J gene TRBJ2-7; the match to TRBD1 covers 8 bases. The germline CDR1 and CDR2 sequences are MNHNS and SASEGT. The V gene end was trimmed by 2 bases and the J gene end by 7 bases; junction bases not matched to a gene: 10. The CDR3 covers 15 residues.

The chain carries TRBV19 and TRBJ1-1; TRBD1 agrees at 10 bases. After removal of 8 bases from V and 1 base from J, the junction contained 4 bases not matched to a gene. CDR3 length equals 14 residues. Germline CDR1 LNHDA, CDR2 SQIVND (reference sequence). CDR3 loop: CASRRDRGNTEAFF. The CDR3 DNA is TGTGCCAGTCGACGGGACAGGGGGAACACTGAAGCTTTCTTT.

The chain joins TRBV30 to TRBJ1-1; 7 bases align to TRBD1. V was clipped by 1 base and J by 11 bases; unmatched bases: 4. Germline V gene lookup returns CDR1 GTSNPN and CDR2 SVGIG (reference sequence). CDR3 length: 11 amino acids. CDR3 protein: CAWSGRGRAFF. The CDR3 DNA reads TGTGCCTGGAGTGGCAGGGGGAGGGCTTTCTTT.

The chain is built from TRBV30 and TRBJ1-2; the match to TRBD1 covers 8 bases. There are 17 residues in the CDR3. Looked up from germline, CDR1 is GTSNPN and CDR2 is SVGIG (reference sequence). V dropped 7 bases and J dropped 1; count of bases not matched to a gene: 17. The chain's CDR3 is CASGGPLLTGVNYGYTF. The CDR3 DNA reads TGTGCCTCGGGTGGCCCCCTTTTGACAGGGGTTAACTATGGCTACACCTTC.

The rearrangement uses TRBV19 and TRBJ1-5; D is undetermined. The CDR3 spans 14 residues. Trimming shortened V by 7 bases and J by 5 bases, and 15 bases separated the two germline ends. Germline CDR1 is LNHDA and CDR2 is SQIVND (reference sequence). The CDR3 reads CASKGTATYQPQHF. In nucleotides, the CDR3 is TGTGCCAGTAAAGGAACAGCAACCTATCAGCCCCAGCATTTT. The full variable domain, its missing parts supplied by reference TRBV19 and TRBJ1-5, is DGGITQSPKYLFRKEGQNVTLSCEQNLNHDAMYWYRQDPGQGLRLIYYSQIVNDFQKGDIAEGYSVSREKKESFPLTVTSAQKNPTAFYLCASKGTATYQPQHFGDGTRLSIL.

V usage is TRBV5-1 and J usage is TRBJ1-1; perhaps TRBD1 as D (6 bases). From germline, CDR1 is SGHRS and CDR2 YFSETQ. Trimming removed 4 bases at V and 3 bases at J, with 13 bases between. The CDR3 loop spans 14 amino acids. CDR3 nucleotide sequence: TGCGCCAGCAGCGTCGACAGGTTGGACACTGAAGCTTTCTTT. Protein: CASSVDRLDTEAFF.

J is TRBJ1-1 and V is TRBV7-9, with 9 bases aligning to TRBD1. This CDR3 is built from 15 residues. Germline lookup yields CDR1 SEHNR and CDR2 FQNEAQ (reference sequence). J gave up 9 bases and V 5 bases, and 13 bases lay outside the gene matches. The CDR3, as DNA: TGTGCCAGCAGCGCGGACAGGGGAAATTCTGGGAAAGCTTTCTTT. It specifies CASSADRGNSGKAFF.

The chain carries TRBV2 and TRBJ2-7; 10 bases are a match to TRBD1. This CDR3 is 19 amino acids long. The germline V gene encodes CDR1 SNHLY and CDR2 FYNNEI. J gave up 4 bases and V 7 bases, and 22 bases lay outside the gene matches. The CDR3 region is CASTQTGGYLRALLYEQYF. The CDR3 bases are TGTGCCAGCACCCAGACAGGGGGCTACCTACGAGCACTTCTGTACGAGCAGTACTTC.

This clone has just one count. The rearrangement joins TRBV7-3 to TRBJ2-3; 14 nucleotides agree with TRBD2. Germline assignment: CDR1 SGHTA and CDR2 FQGTGA. The CDR3 consists of 16 residues. The trim removed 0 bases at V and 5 bases at J, leaving 1 base unmatched. The DNA for the CDR3 is TGTGCCAGCAGCTTAACAGGACTAGCGGGGGGAGATACGCAGTATTTT. This translates into CASSLTGLAGGDTQYF. Looking up the rest from reference TRBV7-3 and TRBJ2-3 gives the full variable domain: GAGVSQTPSNKVTEKGKYVELRCDPISGHTALYWYRQSLGQGPEFLIYFQGTGAADDSGLPNDRFFAVRPEGSVSTLKIQRTERGDSAVYLCASSLTGLAGGDTQYFGPGTRLTVL.

A few counts support this clone. CDR3 amino acids: CASSEQGESGELFF. The CDR3 DNA is TGTGCCAGCAGTGAACAGGGGGAAAGCGGGGAGCTGTTTTTT. The J gene is TRBJ2-2, the V gene TRBV6-4; 8 positions agree with TRBD1. The CDR3 spans 14 residues. Germline V gene data show CDR1 as MRHNA and CDR2 as SNTAGT. After removal of 3 bases from V and 7 bases from J, the junction contained 4 bases not matched to a gene.

The chain carries TRBV27 and TRBJ2-7; weak D call: TRBD1 (5 bases). From germline, CDR1 is MNHEY and CDR2 SMNVEV (reference sequence). Trimming stripped 6 bases from V and 1 base from J, with 13 bases between. This CDR3 region has 14 residues. As DNA, the CDR3 is TGTGCCAGCAGACTGGACACTCAATCCTACGAGCAGTACTTC. Encoded protein: CASRLDTQSYEQYF.

This clone was counted only a few times. The chain uses TRBV7-3 and TRBJ1-1; 7 bases align to TRBD1. Germline V gene sequence: CDR1 SGHTA, CDR2 FQGTGA. The ends lost 5 bases at V and 6 bases at J; junction bases unmatched: 3. This CDR3 region has 12 residues. The chain's CDR3 is CASSTGTAEAFF. CDR3 coding DNA: TGTGCCAGCAGCACCGGGACAGCTGAAGCTTTCTTT.

V gene TRBV6-6 combines with J gene TRBJ2-5; 8 bases are shared with TRBD2. The DNA end is more similar to TRBJ2-7, so the J call may be wrong. The CDR3 covers 16 residues. Germline values: CDR1 MNHNY, CDR2 SVGAGI (reference sequence). The CDR3 coding sequence is TGTGCCAGCAACGACCCTGGGGGGACTAGCTCCTACGAGCAGTACTTC. Translating gives CASNDPGGTSSYEQYF.

V is TRBV5-1 and J is TRBJ2-3, with 9 nucleotides matching TRBD2. This CDR3 has 17 amino acids. V dropped 0 bases and J dropped 6; count of bases not matched to a gene: 11. Per the germline V gene, CDR1 is SGHRS and CDR2 is YFSETQ. The CDR3 region has the DNA TGCGCCAGCAGCTTGGGGGCTAGCGGGGCTGCAGGGGATACGCAGTATTTT. Protein product: CASSLGASGAAGDTQYF.